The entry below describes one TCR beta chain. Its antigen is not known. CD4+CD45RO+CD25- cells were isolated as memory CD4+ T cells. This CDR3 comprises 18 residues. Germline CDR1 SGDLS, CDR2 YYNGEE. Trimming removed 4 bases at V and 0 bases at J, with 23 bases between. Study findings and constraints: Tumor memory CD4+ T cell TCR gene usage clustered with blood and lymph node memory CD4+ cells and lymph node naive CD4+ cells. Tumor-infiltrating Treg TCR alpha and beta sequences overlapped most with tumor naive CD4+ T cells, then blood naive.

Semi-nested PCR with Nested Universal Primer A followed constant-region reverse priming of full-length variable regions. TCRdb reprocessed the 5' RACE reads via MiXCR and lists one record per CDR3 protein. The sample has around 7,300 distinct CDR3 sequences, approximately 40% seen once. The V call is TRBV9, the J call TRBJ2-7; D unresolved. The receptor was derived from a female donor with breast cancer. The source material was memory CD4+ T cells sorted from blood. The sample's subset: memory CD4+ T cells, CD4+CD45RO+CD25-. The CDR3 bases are TGTGCCAGCAGCCCTAGGCCGATCTCGTATCTCAGCTCCTACGAGCAGTACTTC. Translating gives CASSPRPISYLSSYEQYF. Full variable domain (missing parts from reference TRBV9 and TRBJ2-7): DSGVTQTPKHLITATGQRVTLRCSPRSGDLSVYWYQQSLDQGLQFLIQYYNGEERAKGNILERFSAQQFPDLHSELNLSSLELGDSALYFCASSPRPISYLSSYEQYFGPGTRLTVT.